The next 23 T cell receptor beta chains were all read from a single sample in a study of control samples from healthy donors and cancer patients. TCRdb's copy holds only in-frame clones and misses some; the assay was immunoSEQ multiplex PCR. This table holds roughly 120,000 clones, approximately 90% found once. Sequenced sample: blood. The receptors derive from a woman between 65 and 79 years old in good health.

The V and J genes are TRBV20-1 and TRBJ2-3, with 8 bases matching TRBD2. Losses at the gene ends were 3 bases for V and 4 bases for J; bases not matched to a gene: 9. Germline CDR1 and CDR2: DFQATT and SNEGSKA (reference sequence). The CDR3 is made up of 15 amino acids. CDR3 in DNA: TGCAGTGCTAGTCCTCTGCGGGGGGACCCAGATACGCAGTATTTT. This gives the protein CSASPLRGDPDTQYF.

This clone was seen just once. V gene TRBV5-4 combines with J gene TRBJ2-6, with a tentative D call TRBD1 (5 bases). The CDR3 length is 18 residues. The germline CDR1 and CDR2 sequences are SGHNT and YYREEE (reference sequence). V shed 1 base and J shed 4 bases, with 18 bases lying between them. The CDR3 loop is CASSLQGHDKLGANVLTF. CDR3 DNA: TGTGCCAGCAGCTTGCAGGGCCATGATAAGTTGGGGGCCAACGTCCTGACTTTC.

This clone was counted a single time. The chain links TRBV6-2 or TRBV6-3 to TRBJ1-5; D gene unclear. Trimming removed 2 bases from V and 5 bases from J, with 4 bases in between. The CDR3 extends over 12 amino acids. Germline V gene data show CDR1 as MNHEY and CDR2 as SVGEGT. CDR3 nucleotides: TGTGCCAGCAGTTACCAGTATCAGCCCCAGCATTTT. Protein product: CASSYQYQPQHF.

J is TRBJ1-5 and V is TRBV7-8; D possibly corresponds to TRBD1 (6 bases). CDR1 and CDR2 (germline): SGHVS, FQNEAQ. The V end lost 2 bases, the J end lost 0 bases, and 8 bases lay between the germline ends. The CDR3 totals 15 residues. The CDR3 spells CASSLRTASNQPQHF. The CDR3 bases are TGTGCCAGCAGCTTACGGACAGCTAGCAATCAGCCCCAGCATTTT. Full variable domain (missing parts from reference TRBV7-8 and TRBJ1-5): GAGVSQSPRYKVAKRGQDVALRCDPISGHVSLFWYQQALGQGPEFLTYFQNEAQLDKSGLPSDRFFAERPEGSVSTLKIQRTQQEDSAVYLCASSLRTASNQPQHFGDGTRLSIL.

The chain joins TRBV7-9 to TRBJ2-7; TRBD2 might be the D (5 bases). V was clipped by 5 bases and J by 2 bases, with 13 bases between them. Germline CDR1 reads SEHNR; CDR2 reads FQNEAQ (reference sequence). The CDR3 covers 14 residues. The CDR3 region is CASSPSRETYEQYF. CDR3 sequence (DNA): TGTGCCAGCAGCCCTTCCCGGGAAACCTACGAGCAGTACTTC.

The gene calls are TRBV6-2 or TRBV6-3 and TRBJ1-1; 8 bases are shared with TRBD1. The V and J ends lost 6 bases and 4 bases, in that order; junction bases with no gene match: 4. CDR1 is MNHEY, CDR2 SVGEGT, per germline. This CDR3 spans 13 amino acids. The CDR3 nucleotides read TGTGCCAGCAGCCCTACAGGGGGCACTGAAGCTTTCTTT. Translated: CASSPTGGTEAFF.

This sequence joins TRBV13 and TRBJ1-4, with D possibly matching TRBD1 (5 bases). The CDR3 is 15 amino acids. V lost 1 base and J lost 6, with 12 bases in between. CDR1 PRHDT and CDR2 FYEKMQ come from the germline V gene (reference sequence). In DNA form, the CDR3 reads TGTGCCAGCAGCTTAGCCCAGGGATCATATGAAAAACTGTTTTTT. As protein: CASSLAQGSYEKLFF.

This clone occurred once. J is TRBJ1-4 and V is TRBV29-1; maybe TRBD1 (5 bases). V was shortened by 7 bases and J by 4 bases, with 13 bases between the two germline ends. Germline lookup yields CDR1 SQVTM and CDR2 ANQGSEA. The CDR3 consists of 13 residues. The CDR3 sequence: CSARRDRNEKLFF. The CDR3 nucleotides read TGCAGCGCTAGACGGGACCGTAATGAAAAACTGTTTTTT.

The chain joins TRBV19 to TRBJ1-2; no clear D gene. Germline-derived CDR1 and CDR2 are LNHDA and SQIVND (reference sequence). The CDR3 contains 14 residues. The V end lost 6 bases, the J end lost 2 bases, and 13 bases lay between the germline ends. Written as DNA, the CDR3 is TGTGCCAGTAGGGCTGGGCAGATAAACTATGGCTACACCTTC. Protein sequence: CASRAGQINYGYTF.

Relative to its sample, this clone is medium-sized. V and J are TRBV18 and TRBJ1-4, with unresolved D. V lost 2 bases and J 17 bases, leaving 12 bases between the germline ends. The CDR3 extends over 11 amino acids. From germline, CDR1 is KGHSH and CDR2 LQKENI. The CDR3 loop reads CASSPGHFVFF. Here the CDR3 DNA reads TGTGCCAGCTCACCAGGGCATTTCGTCTTTTTT.

The chain has TRBV27 and TRBJ1-2, with TRBD1 matching 9 bases. V lost 5 bases to trimming and J lost 5 bases; unmatched junction nucleotides: 3. The CDR3 is 13 amino acids. The V gene's germline CDR1 is MNHEY and CDR2 SMNVEV (reference sequence). CDR3 in amino acids: CASSDGTGYGYTF. The CDR3 DNA reads TGTGCCAGCAGTGACGGGACAGGGTATGGCTACACCTTC.

The V and J genes are TRBV7-9 and TRBJ1-1; D gene uncertain. The CDR3 consists of 15 residues. Looked up from germline, CDR1 is SEHNR and CDR2 is FQNEAQ (reference sequence). The V end lost 7 bases, the J end lost 5 bases, and 20 bases lay between the germline ends. CDR3 sequence reads: CASTSSPGFKTEAFF. CDR3 nucleotides: TGTGCCAGCACCTCCTCCCCGGGGTTCAAAACTGAAGCTTTCTTT.

This chain connects TRBV4-1 to TRBJ1-5; the match to TRBD1 covers 8 bases. J was trimmed by 2 bases and V by 8 bases; bases with no gene match: 2. Per germline, CDR1 MGHRA and CDR2 YSYEKL. CDR3 size: 13 residues. The CDR3 sequence is CASGGQGNQPQHF. The CDR3 DNA follows: TGCGCCAGCGGGGGACAGGGCAATCAGCCCCAGCATTTT.

The rearrangement joins TRBV19 to TRBJ1-5; 11 nucleotides match TRBD1. Looked up from germline, CDR1 is LNHDA and CDR2 is SQIVND (reference sequence). J was trimmed by 7 bases and V by 3 bases; bases with no gene match: 8. This CDR3 contains 16 residues. Here the CDR3 DNA reads TGTGCCAGTAGTATCCACCGGGACAGGGGGTACCAGCCCCAGCATTTT. Translated: CASSIHRDRGYQPQHF.

This chain uses TRBV7-2 with TRBJ1-5; 7 positions match TRBD1. The V gene's germline CDR1 is SGHTA and CDR2 FQGNSA. Trimming took 6 bases from V and 3 from J; bases not matched to a gene: 8. CDR3 length: 15 residues. This CDR3 reads CASSYRGSYNQPQHF. The CDR3 bases are TGTGCCAGCAGTTACAGGGGTAGTTACAATCAGCCCCAGCATTTT.

The CDR3 region has the DNA TGTGCCAGCAGTGGGGGGGTGGGGGATTTCGGCACAGATACGCAGTATTTT. As protein: CASSGGVGDFGTDTQYF. The rearrangement links TRBV25-1 to TRBJ2-3; D is possibly TRBD2 (6 bases). CDR1 and CDR2 from the germline V gene are MGHDK and SYGVNS. Trimming took 4 bases from V and 1 from J, leaving 18 bases between them. This CDR3 has 17 amino acids.

CDR3 loop: CASSNNDGYTF. The CDR3 DNA is TGTGCCAGCAGTAACAATGATGGCTACACCTTC. The chain combines TRBV6-6 with TRBJ1-2, with D unresolved. Germline V gene sequence: CDR1 MNHNY, CDR2 SVGAGI (reference sequence). The V gene lost 5 bases and the J gene lost 6 bases, with 7 bases spanning the gap. The CDR3 consists of 11 residues.

This chain uses TRBV6-6 with TRBJ2-7; 8 positions match TRBD1. This CDR3 has 16 amino acids. Germline V CDR1 and CDR2: MNHNY, SVGAGI (reference sequence). Trimming took 6 bases from V and 6 from J; bases not matched to a gene: 16. CDR3 bases: TGTGCCAGCAGCGATACCGACAGGGGCAGGGGTAGCGAGCAGTACTTC. Translating gives CASSDTDRGRGSEQYF.

The chain employs TRBV5-1 and TRBJ2-1; D may be TRBD2 (6 bases). The CDR3 runs to 14 residues. From germline, CDR1 is SGHRS and CDR2 YFSETQ. Trimming cost V 4 bases and J 5 bases, with 13 bases left between them. The CDR3 is CASSSTGANNEQFF. CDR3 in DNA: TGCGCCAGCAGCAGCACGGGAGCCAACAATGAGCAGTTCTTC.

This clone was observed a handful of times. This chain links TRBV7-3 with TRBJ2-6; TRBD1 might be the D (5 bases). The germline gives CDR1 SGHTA, CDR2 FQGTGA. The V end lost 5 bases, the J end lost 0 bases, and 14 bases lay between the germline ends. This CDR3 has 17 residues. This CDR3 is CASSAREGVSGANVLTF. DNA of the CDR3: TGTGCCAGCAGCGCCAGGGAAGGGGTCTCTGGGGCCAACGTCCTGACTTTC. Supplemented by reference TRBV7-3 and TRBJ2-6, the full variable domain reads GAGVSQTPSNKVTEKGKYVELRCDPISGHTALYWYRQSLGQGPEFLIYFQGTGAADDSGLPNDRFFAVRPEGSVSTLKIQRTERGDSAVYLCASSAREGVSGANVLTFGAGSRLTVL.

The chain couples TRBV4-2 to TRBJ1-2; D not certain. There are 17 residues in the CDR3. With 4 bases removed from V and 2 bases from J, the gap between germline ends came to 20 bases. Germline V lookup: CDR1 LGHNA, CDR2 YNFKEQ. Here the CDR3 DNA reads TGTGCCAGCAGCCTTCGAGACCAATCGCACGTGAACTATGGCTACACCTTC. It is translated as CASSLRDQSHVNYGYTF.

This chain connects TRBV10-3 to TRBJ1-6, with D possibly matching TRBD1 (5 bases). The germline gives CDR1 ENHRY, CDR2 SYGVKD. The CDR3 runs to 15 residues. V was pared by 0 bases and J by 5 bases, with 8 bases between. The CDR3: CAISESGRNNSPLHF. CDR3 sequence (DNA): TGTGCCATCAGTGAGTCGGGACGGAATAATTCACCCCTCCACTTT.

The J gene is TRBJ1-4, the V gene TRBV28; possibly TRBD1 for D (6 bases). V was shortened by 4 bases and J by 7 bases, with 16 bases between the two germline ends. The CDR3 totals 15 residues. Per the germline V gene, CDR1 is MDHEN and CDR2 is SYDVKM. CDR3 in amino acids: CASSYSDRLGEKLFF. CDR3 DNA: TGTGCCAGCAGTTACTCGGACAGACTCGGTGAAAAACTGTTTTTT. The variable domain in full, with the rest retrieved from reference TRBV28 and TRBJ1-4, is DVKVTQSSRYLVKRTGEKVFLECVQDMDHENMFWYRQDPGLGLRLIYFSYDVKMKEKGDIPEGYSVSREKKERFSLILESASTNQTSMYLCASSYSDRLGEKLFFGSGTQLSVL.